This T cell receptor beta chain was captured by sequencing in a study of T cells expressing NK-cell markers. For this clonotype: What it binds is unknown.

TCRdb reprocessed the 5' RACE reads, with one entry per CDR3 protein and no DNA. The sample's table shows 550,000 to 600,000 distinct CDR3 sequences. Study-level results: In five or six donors, dominant NKG2C+ clonotypes were roughly 1.0-8% of CD8+ T cells. Whether expanded NKG2C+ T cell clones recognized HCMV stayed uncertain.

The CDR3 has 16 amino acids. The TCR was taken from a man younger than 35 in good health. The material sequenced was blood T cells: a sorted CD56 or NKG2C T cell subset, CD4+ or CD8+ T cells, or bulk PBMC T cells (not recorded which). The chain is built from TRBV12-3 or TRBV12-4 and TRBJ1-2; TCRdb picks TRBD1, but there is no DNA to check that call. The CDR3 sequence: CAIDGTGGTFLYGYTF.